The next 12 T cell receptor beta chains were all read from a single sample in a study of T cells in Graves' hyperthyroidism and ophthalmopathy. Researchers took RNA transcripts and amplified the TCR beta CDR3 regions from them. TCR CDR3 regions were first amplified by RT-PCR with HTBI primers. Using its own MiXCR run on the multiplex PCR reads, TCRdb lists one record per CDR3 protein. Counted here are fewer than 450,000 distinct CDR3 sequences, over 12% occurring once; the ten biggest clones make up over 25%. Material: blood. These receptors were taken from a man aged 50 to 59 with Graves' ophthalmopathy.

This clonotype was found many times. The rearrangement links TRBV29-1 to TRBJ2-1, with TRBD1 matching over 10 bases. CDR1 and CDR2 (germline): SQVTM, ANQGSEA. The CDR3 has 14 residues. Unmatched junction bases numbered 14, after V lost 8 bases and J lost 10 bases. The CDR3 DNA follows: TGCAGCCTTAGACAGGGGGCGCCTACAAGGGAGCAGTTCTTC. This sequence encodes CSLRQGAPTREQFF.

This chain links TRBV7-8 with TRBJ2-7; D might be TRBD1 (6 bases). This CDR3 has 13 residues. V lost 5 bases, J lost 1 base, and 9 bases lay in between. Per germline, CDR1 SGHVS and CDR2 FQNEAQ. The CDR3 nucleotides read TGTGCCAGCAGCGAGGACAGATCCTACGAGCAGTACTTC. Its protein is CASSEDRSYEQYF.

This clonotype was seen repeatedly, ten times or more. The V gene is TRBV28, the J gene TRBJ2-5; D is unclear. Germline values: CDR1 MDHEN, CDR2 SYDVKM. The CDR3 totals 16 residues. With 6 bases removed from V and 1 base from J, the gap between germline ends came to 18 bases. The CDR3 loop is CASSRTPQRAQETQYF. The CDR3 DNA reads TGTGCCAGCAGCCGCACCCCCCAAAGGGCCCAAGAGACCCAGTACTTC. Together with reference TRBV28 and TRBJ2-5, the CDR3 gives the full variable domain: DVKVTQSSRYLVKRTGEKVFLECVQDMDHENMFWYRQDPGLGLRLIYFSYDVKMKEKGDIPEGYSVSREKKERFSLILESASTNQTSMYLCASSRTPQRAQETQYFGPGTRLLVL.

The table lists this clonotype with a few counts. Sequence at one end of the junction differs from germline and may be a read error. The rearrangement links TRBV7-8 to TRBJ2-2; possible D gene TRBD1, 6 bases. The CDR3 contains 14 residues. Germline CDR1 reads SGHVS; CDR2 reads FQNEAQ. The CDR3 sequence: CASSGRWDTGELLF. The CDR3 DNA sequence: TGCGCCAGCAGCGGACGCTGGGACACCGGGGAGCTGCTTTTT.

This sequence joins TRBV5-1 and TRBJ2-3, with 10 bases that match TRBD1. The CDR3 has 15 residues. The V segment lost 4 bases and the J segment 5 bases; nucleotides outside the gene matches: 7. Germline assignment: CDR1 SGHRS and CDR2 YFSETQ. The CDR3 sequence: CASSQRTGGGDTQYF. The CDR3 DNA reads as TGCGCCAGCAGCCAAAGGACAGGGGGAGGAGATACGCAGTATTTT. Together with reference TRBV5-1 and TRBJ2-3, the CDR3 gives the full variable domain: KAGVTQTPRYLIKTRGQQVTLSCSPISGHRSVSWYQQTPGQGLQFLFEYFSETQRNKGNFPGRFSGRQFSNSRSEMNVSTLELGDSALYLCASSQRTGGGDTQYFGPGTRLTVL.

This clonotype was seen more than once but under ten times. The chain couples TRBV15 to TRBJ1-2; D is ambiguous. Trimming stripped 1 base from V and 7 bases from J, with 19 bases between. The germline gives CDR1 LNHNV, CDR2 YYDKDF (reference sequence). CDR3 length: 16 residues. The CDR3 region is CATSRVDPGGAFGYTF. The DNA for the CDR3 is TGTGCCACCAGCAGAGTGGATCCTGGAGGCGCCTTTGGCTACACCTTC.

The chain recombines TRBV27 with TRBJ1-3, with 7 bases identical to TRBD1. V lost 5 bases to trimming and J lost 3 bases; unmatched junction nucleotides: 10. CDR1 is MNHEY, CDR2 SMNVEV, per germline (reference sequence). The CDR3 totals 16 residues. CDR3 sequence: CASSPRKQGFGNTIYF. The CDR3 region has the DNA TGTGCCAGCAGTCCCCGAAAACAGGGGTTTGGAAACACCATATATTTT.

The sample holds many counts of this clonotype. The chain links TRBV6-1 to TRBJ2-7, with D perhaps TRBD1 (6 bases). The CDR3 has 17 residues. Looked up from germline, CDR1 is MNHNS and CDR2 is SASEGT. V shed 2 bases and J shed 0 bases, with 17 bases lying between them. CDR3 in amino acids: CASSENLGGTTSYEQYF. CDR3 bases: TGTGCCAGCAGTGAAAATCTAGGTGGGACAACCTCCTACGAGCAGTACTTC.

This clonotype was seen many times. Written as DNA, the CDR3 is TGTGCCAGCAGCCCAGGTTGGGTAGACCAAGAGACCCAGTACTTC. It specifies CASSPGWVDQETQYF. The chain has TRBV4-2 and TRBJ2-5; D unresolved. The CDR3 runs 15 residues. In germline, CDR1 is LGHNA, CDR2 YNFKEQ. Trimming shortened V by 4 bases and J by 0 bases, and 12 bases separated the two germline ends.

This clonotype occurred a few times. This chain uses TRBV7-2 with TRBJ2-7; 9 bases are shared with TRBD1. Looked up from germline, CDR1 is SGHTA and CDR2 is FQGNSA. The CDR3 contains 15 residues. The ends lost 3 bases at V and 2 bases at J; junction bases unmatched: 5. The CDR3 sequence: CASSLTGGVAYEQYF. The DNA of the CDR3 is TGTGCCAGCAGCTTGACAGGGGGTGTAGCCTACGAGCAGTACTTC.

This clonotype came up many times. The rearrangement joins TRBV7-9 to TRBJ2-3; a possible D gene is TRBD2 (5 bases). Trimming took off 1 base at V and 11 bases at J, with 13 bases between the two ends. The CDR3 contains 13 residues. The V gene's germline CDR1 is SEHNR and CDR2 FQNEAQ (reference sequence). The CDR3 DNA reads TGTGCCAGCAGCTTAGGGGAGAGGTTGCAGCAGTATTTT. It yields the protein CASSLGERLQQYF.

CDR3 nucleotide sequence: TGTGCCAGCAGCTCCCGAGACAGGGAGGGTAGTGAGCAGTTCTTC. It codes for CASSSRDREGSEQFF. V gene TRBV4-2 combines with J gene TRBJ2-1, with D perhaps matching TRBD1 or TRBD2 (7 bases each). V lost 5 bases and J lost 9, with 20 bases in between. Germline V lookup: CDR1 LGHNA, CDR2 YNFKEQ. The CDR3 runs 15 residues.